This T cell receptor (beta chain) was found in a study of T cells in Graves' hyperthyroidism and ophthalmopathy. RNA transcripts served as the template for amplifying TCR beta CDR3 regions. HTBI primers were used for first-round RT-PCR of the TCR CDR3. TCRdb itself ran the multiplex PCR reads through MiXCR, one entry per CDR3 protein. In the table there are 500,000 to 650,000 distinct CDR3 sequences, around 15% of which are singletons. In this sample, this clonotype turned up a few times. This TCR was recovered from a woman between 45 and 60 years old with Graves' ophthalmopathy. The specimen was blood.

CDR3 DNA sequence: TGTGCTAGTGGCTTAGCGGGAGCGGCAGATACGCAGTATTTT. Translated: CASGLAGAADTQYF. The chain employs TRBV12-5 and TRBJ2-3; 9 bases map to TRBD2. Trimming removed 6 bases from V and 4 bases from J; junction bases left unmatched: 5. The germline CDR1 and CDR2 sequences are LGHNT and FRNRAP. The CDR3 covers 14 residues.